The table lists the clone carrying this T cell receptor beta chain with a few counts. The target antigen is unknown. Trimming removed 8 bases at V and 0 bases at J, with 10 bases between. This CDR3 has 13 amino acids. CDR1 and CDR2 (germline): SNHLY, FYNNEI. The sample originates from a study of cytomegalovirus exposure and HLA in healthy donors. Points from the study as a whole: There were several of the most significant clusters that appeared linked to common viral pathogens in a later analysis. It was reported that TCR beta sequences correctly inferred the HLA-A and HLA-B alleles for most subjects. Analyzed later, most CMV-associated TCR beta chains appeared HLA-restricted.

Healthy bone marrow donors made up the donor group. PCR involved 60 Vbeta and 13 Jbeta primers. The assay was immunoSEQ multiplex PCR, and TCRdb's table has in-frame clones only and misses some. Of 120,000 or so clones in the sample, about two thirds were seen once. The TCR sequence derives from a woman in her thirties or forties in good health and CMV-seropositive. Material for sequencing was PBMCs. The chain joins TRBV2 to TRBJ1-2; D perhaps matches TRBD1 (5 bases). CDR3 nucleotides: TGTGCCAGCTGGAGGGGATCTAACTATGGCTACACCTTC. This sequence encodes CASWRGSNYGYTF.